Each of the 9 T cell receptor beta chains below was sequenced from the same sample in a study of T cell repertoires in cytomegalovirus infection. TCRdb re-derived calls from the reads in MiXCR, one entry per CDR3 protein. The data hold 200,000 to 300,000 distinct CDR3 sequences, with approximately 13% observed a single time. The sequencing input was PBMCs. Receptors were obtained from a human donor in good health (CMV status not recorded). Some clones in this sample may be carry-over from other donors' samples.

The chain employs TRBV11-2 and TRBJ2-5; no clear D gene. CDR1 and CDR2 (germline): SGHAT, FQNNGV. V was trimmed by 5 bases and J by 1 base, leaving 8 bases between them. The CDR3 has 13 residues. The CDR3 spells CASSADLQETQYF. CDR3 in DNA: TGTGCCAGCAGCGCCGACCTCCAAGAGACCCAGTACTTC.

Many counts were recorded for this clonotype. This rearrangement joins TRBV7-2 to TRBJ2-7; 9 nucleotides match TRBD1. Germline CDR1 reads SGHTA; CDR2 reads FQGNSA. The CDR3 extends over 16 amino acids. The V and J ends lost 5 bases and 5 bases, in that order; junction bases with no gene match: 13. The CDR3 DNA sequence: TGTGCCAGCAGCCCACTTCGGACAGGGGCGCCCCACGAGCAGTACTTC. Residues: CASSPLRTGAPHEQYF.

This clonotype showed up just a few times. CDR3 region: CASSLTNEETQYF. The CDR3 DNA follows: TGTGCCAGCAGCTTAACAAACGAAGAGACCCAGTACTTC. The chain links TRBV7-7 to TRBJ2-5; D unclear. Trimming took off 2 bases at V and 3 bases at J, with 7 bases between the two ends. Germline CDR1 and CDR2: SSHAT and FNYEAQ (reference sequence). The CDR3 covers 13 residues.

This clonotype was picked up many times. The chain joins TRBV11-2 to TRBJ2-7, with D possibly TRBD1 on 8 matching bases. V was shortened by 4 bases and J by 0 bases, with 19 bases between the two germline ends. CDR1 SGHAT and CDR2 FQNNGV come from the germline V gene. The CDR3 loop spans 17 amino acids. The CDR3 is CASSSTPTGGVSYEQYF. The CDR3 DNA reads TGTGCCAGCAGCTCGACACCTACAGGGGGGGTCTCCTACGAGCAGTACTTC.

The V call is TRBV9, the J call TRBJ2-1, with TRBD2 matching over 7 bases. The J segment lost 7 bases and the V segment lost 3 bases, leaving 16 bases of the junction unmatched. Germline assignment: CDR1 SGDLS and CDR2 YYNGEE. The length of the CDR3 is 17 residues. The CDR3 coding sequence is TGTGCCAGCAGCGGCACCCTTGGGGGAGGGCCGTGGAATGAGCAGTTCTTC. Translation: CASSGTLGGGPWNEQFF.

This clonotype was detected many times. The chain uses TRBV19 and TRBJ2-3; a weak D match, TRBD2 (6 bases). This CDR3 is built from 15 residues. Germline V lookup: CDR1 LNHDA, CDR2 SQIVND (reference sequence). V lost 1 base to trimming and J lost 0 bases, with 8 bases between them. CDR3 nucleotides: TGTGCCAGTAGTATAGTTGGGGGGAGCACAGATACGCAGTATTTT. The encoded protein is CASSIVGGSTDTQYF.

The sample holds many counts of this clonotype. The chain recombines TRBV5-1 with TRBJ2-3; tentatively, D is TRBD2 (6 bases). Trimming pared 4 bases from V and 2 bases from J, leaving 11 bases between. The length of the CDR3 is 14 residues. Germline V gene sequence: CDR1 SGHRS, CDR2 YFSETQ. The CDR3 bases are TGCGCCAGCAGCCCCGGGACTCCCACAGATACGCAGTATTTT. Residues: CASSPGTPTDTQYF.

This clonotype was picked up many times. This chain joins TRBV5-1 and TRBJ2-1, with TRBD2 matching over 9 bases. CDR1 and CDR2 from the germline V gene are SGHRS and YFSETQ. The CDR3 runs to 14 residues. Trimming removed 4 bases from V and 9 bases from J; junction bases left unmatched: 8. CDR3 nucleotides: TGCGCCAGCAGCACCCGGACTAGCGTCGGTGAGCAGTTCTTC. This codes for CASSTRTSVGEQFF.

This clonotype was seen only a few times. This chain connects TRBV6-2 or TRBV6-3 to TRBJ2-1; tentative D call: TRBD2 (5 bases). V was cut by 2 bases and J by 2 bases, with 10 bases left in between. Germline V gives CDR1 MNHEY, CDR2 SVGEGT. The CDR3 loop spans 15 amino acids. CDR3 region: CASSYSGAPYNEQFF. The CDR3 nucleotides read TGTGCCAGCAGTTACAGCGGAGCACCCTACAATGAGCAGTTCTTC.